The 18 T cell receptor beta chains below come from one sample, sequenced in a study of blood T cell repertoires in COVID-19. Profiling relied on immunoSEQ multiplex PCR, and the TCRdb table lists in-frame clones only, not all of them. This sample has roughly 160,000 clones; roughly 80% occur once, and the top ten carry roughly 14%. Sequenced: peripheral blood. The origin of the receptors is a man aged 18 to 30 with active or convalescent COVID-19.

This clone occurred once. This chain links TRBV2 with TRBJ1-5, with 8 bases lining up with TRBD1. Germline V gene lookup returns CDR1 SNHLY and CDR2 FYNNEI. V lost 4 bases to trimming and J lost 4 bases; unmatched junction nucleotides: 6. The CDR3 contains 15 residues. CDR3 region: CASSVLDRENQPQHF. In nucleotides, the CDR3 is TGTGCCAGCAGTGTTTTGGACAGGGAAAATCAGCCCCAGCATTTT. The full variable domain, completed using reference TRBV2 and TRBJ1-5, is EPEVTQTPSHQVTQMGQEVILRCVPISNHLYFYWYRQILGQKVEFLVSFYNNEISEKSEIFDDQFSVERPDGSNFTLKIRSTKLEDSAMYFCASSVLDRENQPQHFGDGTRLSIL.

This clone appeared a single time. The V call is TRBV29-1, the J call TRBJ1-2, with no clear D. V lost 6 bases and J 7 bases, leaving 15 bases between the germline ends. The germline V gene encodes CDR1 SQVTM and CDR2 ANQGSEA. This CDR3 is 12 amino acids long. In DNA form, the CDR3 reads TGCAGCGTCGGGTTGCCGTTCGGTGGCTACACCTTC. Encoded protein: CSVGLPFGGYTF.

The chain carries TRBV5-1 and TRBJ1-1; TRBD1 might be the D (6 bases). The CDR3 is 13 amino acids. Per germline, CDR1 SGHRS and CDR2 YFSETQ. V was clipped by 3 bases and J by 4 bases, with 10 bases between them. The CDR3 coding sequence is TGCGCCAGCAGCTCCGGACAGAGCACTGAAGCTTTCTTT. It codes for CASSSGQSTEAFF.

V and J are TRBV5-6 and TRBJ2-2; TRBD1 aligns across 8 bases. Per germline, CDR1 SGHDT and CDR2 YYEEEE. V shed 0 bases, J shed 5 bases, and the junction held 9 bases outside the gene matches. The CDR3 is 17 amino acids. The CDR3 loop is CASSLGQGALRTGELFF. DNA for the CDR3: TGTGCCAGCAGCTTGGGGCAGGGGGCGCTAAGGACCGGGGAGCTGTTTTTT.

This clone has only a few counts. The CDR3 protein is CASSLREPSYEQYF. The CDR3, as DNA: TGTGCCAGCAGCTTACGGGAACCCTCCTACGAGCAGTACTTC. This rearrangement joins TRBV7-9 to TRBJ2-7; D may be TRBD2 (5 bases). Trimming shortened V by 2 bases and J by 0 bases, and 8 bases separated the two germline ends. There are 14 residues in the CDR3. The germline V gene encodes CDR1 SEHNR and CDR2 FQNEAQ (reference sequence). The variable domain in full, with the rest retrieved from reference TRBV7-9 and TRBJ2-7, is DTGVSQNPRHKITKRGQNVTFRCDPISEHNRLYWYRQTLGQGPEFLTYFQNEAQLEKSRLLSDRFSAERPKGSFSTLEIQRTEQGDSAMYLCASSLREPSYEQYFGPGTRLTVT.

This chain connects TRBV5-6 to TRBJ1-2; D might be TRBD1 (6 bases). Trimming pared 2 bases from V and 4 bases from J, leaving 9 bases between. The CDR3 consists of 13 residues. Germline values: CDR1 SGHDT, CDR2 YYEEEE. CDR3 DNA sequence: TGTGCCAGCAGCTTTGGACAGCTCTATGGCTACACCTTC. It translates to CASSFGQLYGYTF.

This chain uses TRBV10-2 with TRBJ1-1; D gene uncertain. The V gene's germline CDR1 is WSHSY and CDR2 SAAADI. The length of the CDR3 is 11 residues. Trimming stripped 11 bases from V and 2 bases from J, with 9 bases between. The CDR3 DNA reads as TGCGCCGCGGGGAGTAACACTGAAGCTTTCTTT. It is translated as CAAGSNTEAFF.

This chain joins TRBV19 and TRBJ2-7; 7 bases map to TRBD1. CDR3 length: 13 amino acids. Germline-derived CDR1 and CDR2 are LNHDA and SQIVND (reference sequence). The J segment lost 2 bases and the V segment lost 9 bases, leaving 7 bases of the junction unmatched. CDR3 DNA: TGTGCCAGACTTTGGGGACAGCCCTACGAGCAGTACTTC. Protein product: CARLWGQPYEQYF.

The chain combines TRBV28 with TRBJ2-1; 11 nucleotides match TRBD1. The V segment lost 2 bases and the J segment 2 bases; nucleotides outside the gene matches: 2. Germline V lookup: CDR1 MDHEN, CDR2 SYDVKM. The CDR3 has 16 residues. CDR3 nucleotides: TGTGCCAGCAGTTTAGGGACAGGGGGAACCTACAATGAGCAGTTCTTC. It yields the protein CASSLGTGGTYNEQFF.

The J gene is TRBJ2-7, the V gene TRBV27; a weak D match, TRBD2 (5 bases). CDR1 is MNHEY and CDR2 is SMNVEV in the germline V gene (reference sequence). V shed 6 bases and J shed 4 bases, with 13 bases lying between them. This CDR3 is built from 13 residues. The CDR3 is CASSLNRGYEQYF. CDR3 bases: TGTGCCAGCAGCCTAAATCGGGGATACGAGCAGTACTTC.

V usage is TRBV9 and J usage is TRBJ1-1; 7 bases agree with TRBD1. The CDR3 runs 14 residues. CDR1 is SGDLS and CDR2 is YYNGEE in the germline V gene. V trimming: 1 base; J trimming: 5 bases; junction bases outside the gene matches: 5. The CDR3 loop reads CASSVQAGGTEAFF. In DNA form, the CDR3 reads TGTGCCAGCAGCGTACAAGCAGGGGGGACTGAAGCTTTCTTT. Using reference TRBV9 and TRBJ1-1 for the parts outside the CDR3, the full variable domain is DSGVTQTPKHLITATGQRVTLRCSPRSGDLSVYWYQQSLDQGLQFLIQYYNGEERAKGNILERFSAQQFPDLHSELNLSSLELGDSALYFCASSVQAGGTEAFFGQGTRLTVV.

This chain joins TRBV10-3 and TRBJ1-4, with D unclear. CDR3 length: 15 residues. CDR1 is ENHRY and CDR2 is SYGVKD in the germline V gene. V lost 6 bases and J 5 bases, leaving 16 bases between the germline ends. CDR3 protein: CAISPNSRQNEKLFF. The CDR3 coding sequence is TGTGCCATCAGCCCCAACAGCCGTCAAAATGAAAAACTGTTTTTT.

A single count supports this clone. Written as DNA, the CDR3 is TGTGCCAGCAGGCCGCAGGTTTTCGGCAATCAGCCCCAGCATTTT. Protein product: CASRPQVFGNQPQHF. The chain carries TRBV2 and TRBJ1-5; D gene ambiguous. Trimming took off 6 bases at V and 2 bases at J, with 14 bases between the two ends. This CDR3 comprises 15 residues. The germline CDR1 and CDR2 sequences are SNHLY and FYNNEI. Drawing the rest from reference TRBV2 and TRBJ1-5, the complete variable domain is EPEVTQTPSHQVTQMGQEVILRCVPISNHLYFYWYRQILGQKVEFLVSFYNNEISEKSEIFDDQFSVERPDGSNFTLKIRSTKLEDSAMYFCASRPQVFGNQPQHFGDGTRLSIL.

The gene calls are TRBV4-3 and TRBJ2-5; 15 bases are a match to TRBD2. Trimming at V came to 1 base and at J to 3 bases, leaving 6 bases not matched to a gene. The CDR3 has 18 amino acids. Germline loops: CDR1 LGHNA, CDR2 YSLEER. CDR3 sequence reads: CASSQVGLAGGREETQYF. CDR3 nucleotide sequence: TGCGCCAGCAGCCAAGTGGGACTAGCGGGAGGCCGGGAAGAGACCCAGTACTTC.

Regarding this clone: This CDR3 is also generated by other DNA sequences in the sample. The chain employs TRBV2 and TRBJ1-5; the match to TRBD1 covers 7 bases. The CDR3 extends over 14 amino acids. Germline V CDR1 and CDR2: SNHLY, FYNNEI. The V and J ends lost 5 bases and 3 bases, in that order; junction bases with no gene match: 4. Here the CDR3 reads CASSRQGVNQPQHF. The CDR3 nucleotides are TGTGCCAGCAGTAGGCAGGGGGTCAATCAGCCCCAGCATTTT.

The rearrangement links TRBV7-2 to TRBJ2-1, with D possibly TRBD1 on 5 matching bases. Germline assignment: CDR1 SGHTA and CDR2 FQGNSA. V was trimmed by 1 base and J by 3 bases, leaving 13 bases between them. The CDR3 sequence is 16 residues long. The CDR3 DNA sequence: TGTGCCAGCAGCTTAGGGCAGGGAAGAGGCTACAATGAGCAGTTCTTC. Translating gives CASSLGQGRGYNEQFF.

This sequence joins TRBV2 and TRBJ1-5, with a possible D match to TRBD1 (5 bases). CDR1 and CDR2 from the germline V gene are SNHLY and FYNNEI. The CDR3 length is 14 residues. The ends were cut back, 3 bases at V and 6 bases at J, with 12 bases in the middle. Here the CDR3 reads CASSEYRSGQPQHF. The CDR3 DNA reads as TGTGCCAGCAGTGAGTACAGGTCGGGTCAGCCCCAGCATTTT.

Worth noting for this clone: The same CDR3 arises from other DNA sequences in this sample as well. CDR3 sequence (DNA): TGCGCCAGCAGCTTGGACAGGGGAAGCACAGATACGCAGTATTTT. Translation gives CASSLDRGSTDTQYF. This chain links TRBV5-1 with TRBJ2-3; 7 nucleotides line up with TRBD1. Germline V gene lookup returns CDR1 SGHRS and CDR2 YFSETQ. CDR3 length equals 15 residues. The trim removed 0 bases at V and 0 bases at J, leaving 1 base unmatched.